This entry describes one T cell receptor (beta chain). Its antigen is unidentified. With a J-beta primer mix and a sample-barcoded 5' primer, a second PCR ran about 7 to 12 cycles. Every cDNA molecule carried a tag from a template-switch adaptor bearing 12 random nucleotides. TCRdb independently ran MiXCR on the 5' RACE reads; one entry per CDR3 protein. The profile shows under 2,000,000 distinct CDR3 sequences, about 50% of them singletons. The source of the sample is a study of blood T cells in healthy people across ages. Study information: For every two T cells, template switching captured about one barcoded beta molecule. General study findings and limits: Across samples, TCR beta diversity tracked strongly with naive T cell percentage.

Trimming cost V 3 bases and J 1 base, with 12 bases left between them. CDR1 is LGHNA, CDR2 YSLEER, per germline. The CDR3 spans 15 residues. The sequencing input was blood. The chain uses TRBV4-3 and TRBJ1-1; D might be TRBD1 (6 bases). The receptor was isolated from a woman aged 40 to 50 in good health. The CDR3 coding sequence is TGCGCCAGCAGCCAGTCGGGACACGCGAACACTGAAGCTTTCTTT. Translated, it gives CASSQSGHANTEAFF.